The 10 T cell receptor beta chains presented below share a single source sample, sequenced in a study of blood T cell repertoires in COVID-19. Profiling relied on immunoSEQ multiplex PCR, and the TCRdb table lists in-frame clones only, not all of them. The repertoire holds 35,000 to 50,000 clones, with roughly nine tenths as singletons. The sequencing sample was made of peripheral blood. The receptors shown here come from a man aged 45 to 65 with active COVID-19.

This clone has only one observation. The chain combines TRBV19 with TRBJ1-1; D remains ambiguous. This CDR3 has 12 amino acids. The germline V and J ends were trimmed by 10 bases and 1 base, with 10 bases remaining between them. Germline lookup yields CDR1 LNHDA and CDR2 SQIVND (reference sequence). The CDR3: CATRRGNTEAFF. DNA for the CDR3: TGTGCCACCCGCCGGGGGAACACTGAAGCTTTCTTT.

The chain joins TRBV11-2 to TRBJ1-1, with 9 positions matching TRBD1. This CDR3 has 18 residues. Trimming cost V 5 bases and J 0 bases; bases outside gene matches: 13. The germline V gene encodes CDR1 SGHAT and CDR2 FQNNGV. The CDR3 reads CASSHRRTGVGMNTEAFF. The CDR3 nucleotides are TGTGCCAGCAGCCACCGACGGACAGGGGTAGGCATGAACACTGAAGCTTTCTTT.

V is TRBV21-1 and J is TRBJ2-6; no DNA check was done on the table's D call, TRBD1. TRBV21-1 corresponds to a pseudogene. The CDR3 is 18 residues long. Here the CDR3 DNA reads TGTGCCAGCAGCAAAGAGGGACAGGGCAGTTCTGGGGCCAACGTCCTGACTTTC. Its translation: CASSKEGQGSSGANVLTF.

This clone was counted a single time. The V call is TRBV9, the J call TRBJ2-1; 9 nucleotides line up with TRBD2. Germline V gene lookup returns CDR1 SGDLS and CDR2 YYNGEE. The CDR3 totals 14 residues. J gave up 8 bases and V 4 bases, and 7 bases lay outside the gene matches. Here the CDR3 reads CASSLAGEGHEQFF. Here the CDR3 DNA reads TGTGCCAGCAGCTTAGCGGGAGAGGGGCATGAGCAGTTCTTC.

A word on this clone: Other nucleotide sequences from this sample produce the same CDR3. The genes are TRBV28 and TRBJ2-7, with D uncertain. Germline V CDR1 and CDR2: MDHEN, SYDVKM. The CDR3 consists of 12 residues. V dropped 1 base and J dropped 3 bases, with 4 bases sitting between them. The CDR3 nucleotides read TGTGCCAGCAGTTTATCCAGCTACGAGCAGTACTTC. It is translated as CASSLSSYEQYF.

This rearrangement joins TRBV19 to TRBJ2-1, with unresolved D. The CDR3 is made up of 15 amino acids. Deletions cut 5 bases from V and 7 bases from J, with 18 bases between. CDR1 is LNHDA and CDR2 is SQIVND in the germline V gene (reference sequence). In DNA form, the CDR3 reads TGTGCCAGTAGTCTCGAGGAAGCGATCCGAAATGAGCAGTTCTTC. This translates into CASSLEEAIRNEQFF.

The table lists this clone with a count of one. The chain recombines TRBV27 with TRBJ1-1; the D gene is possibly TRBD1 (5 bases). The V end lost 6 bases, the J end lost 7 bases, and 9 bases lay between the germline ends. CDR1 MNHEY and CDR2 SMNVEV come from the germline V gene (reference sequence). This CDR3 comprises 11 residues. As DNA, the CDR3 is TGTGCCAGCAGATCCCAGGGTGAAGCTTTCTTT. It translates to CASRSQGEAFF.

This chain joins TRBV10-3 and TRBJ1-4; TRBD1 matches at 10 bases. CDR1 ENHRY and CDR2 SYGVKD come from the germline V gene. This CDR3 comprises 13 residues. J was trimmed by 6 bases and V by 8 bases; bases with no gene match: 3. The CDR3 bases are TGTGCCATCTCCGGACAGGGGGATGAAAAACTGTTTTTT. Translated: CAISGQGDEKLFF.

The CDR3 protein is CASSSQGTSNQPQHF. For the CDR3, the DNA is TGTGCCAGTAGTTCACAGGGGACTAGCAATCAGCCCCAGCATTTT. The J gene is TRBJ1-5, the V gene TRBV19; 7 bases are shared with TRBD1. The germline CDR1 and CDR2 sequences are LNHDA and SQIVND (reference sequence). CDR3 size: 15 residues. Trimming cost V 5 bases and J 0 bases; bases outside gene matches: 4.

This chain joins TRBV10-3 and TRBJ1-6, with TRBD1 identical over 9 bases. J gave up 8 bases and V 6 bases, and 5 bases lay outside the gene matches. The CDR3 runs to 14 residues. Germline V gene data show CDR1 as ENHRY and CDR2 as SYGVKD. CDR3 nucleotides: TGTGCCATCAGGAGGGACAGGGAGGATTCACCCCTCCACTTT. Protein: CAIRRDREDSPLHF.